This TCR beta chain is drawn from a study of T cell changes during pregnancy in multiple sclerosis. Losses at the gene ends were 4 bases for V and 7 bases for J; bases not matched to a gene: 5. Per germline, CDR1 MGHRA and CDR2 YSYEKL. CDR3 size: 14 residues. Produced via immunoSEQ multiplex PCR; TCRdb's table is partial and in-frame only. The data contain tens of thousands of clones, 93% of them singletons. This clone showed up just once. This TCR came from a female donor with multiple sclerosis, enrolled in a pregnancy study. The sample consisted of peripheral blood, taken in the second trimester of pregnancy. The rearrangement links TRBV4-1 to TRBJ1-1; TRBD1 agrees at 11 bases. The CDR3 sequence: CASSRGQGAVEAFF. In nucleotides, the CDR3 is TGCGCCAGCAGCCGAGGACAGGGGGCGGTTGAAGCTTTCTTT.